This T cell receptor (beta chain) is drawn from a study of resident and recirculating memory T cells in vitiligo. Looking at the study overall: Epidermis came from shave biopsies of lesional and nonlesional sites, plus PBMCs. The samples were homogenized without cell sorting before genomic DNA extraction.

Trimming left V 5 bases short and J 4 bases short, with 18 bases between. Germline CDR1 and CDR2: SGHVS and FQNEAQ. The CDR3 runs to 17 residues. Notes on this clone: What it recognizes is unknown.

Whole-study results and caveats: Clonality differed among vitiligo lesions, with no unique dominant clone. Different lesions suggested infiltration by different T cell clones.

Only in-frame clones appear in the TCRdb table, and some are missing; sequencing was by immunoSEQ multiplex PCR. The sample shows 70,000 to 75,000 clones, approximately 90% of them seen only once. The rearrangement links TRBV7-8 to TRBJ2-6; tentatively, D is TRBD1 (6 bases). The TCR sequence derives from a male donor with vitiligo. The source material was blood. CDR3 coding DNA: TGTGCCAGCAGCAACCTGCCCAGGGGACCCGGGGCCAACGTCCTGACTTTC. It is translated as CASSNLPRGPGANVLTF.